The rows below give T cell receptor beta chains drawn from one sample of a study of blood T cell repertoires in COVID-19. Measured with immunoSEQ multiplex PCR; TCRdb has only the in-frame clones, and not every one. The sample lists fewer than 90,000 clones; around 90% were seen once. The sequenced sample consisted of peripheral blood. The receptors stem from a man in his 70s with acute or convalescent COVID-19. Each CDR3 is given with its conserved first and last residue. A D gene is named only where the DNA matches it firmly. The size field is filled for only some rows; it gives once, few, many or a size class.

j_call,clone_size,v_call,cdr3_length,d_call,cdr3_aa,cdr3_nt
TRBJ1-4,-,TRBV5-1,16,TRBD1,CASSPGTASRNEKLFF,TGCGCCAGCAGCCCCGGGACAGCAAGTCGTAATGAAAAACTGTTTTTT
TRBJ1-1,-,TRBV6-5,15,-,CASSTTGDWGTEAFF,TGTGCCAGCAGTACTACCGGGGATTGGGGCACTGAAGCTTTCTTT
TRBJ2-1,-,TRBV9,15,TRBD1,CASSETGAFYNEQFF,TGTGCCAGCAGCGAAACAGGGGCTTTCTACAATGAGCAGTTCTTC
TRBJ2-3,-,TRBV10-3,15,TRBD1,CAITQDREPTDTQYF,TGTGCCATCACTCAGGACAGGGAGCCCACAGATACGCAGTATTTT
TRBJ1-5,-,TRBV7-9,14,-,CASSLGHSNQPQHF,TGTGCCAGCAGCTTGGGACACAGCAATCAGCCCCAGCATTTT
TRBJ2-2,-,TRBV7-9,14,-,CASSLAGVGGELFF,TGTGCCAGCAGCTTAGCGGGAGTAGGCGGGGAGCTGTTTTTT
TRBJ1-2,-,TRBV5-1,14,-,CASSLRQGGYGYTF,TGCGCCAGCAGCTTGAGGCAGGGTGGCTATGGCTACACCTTC
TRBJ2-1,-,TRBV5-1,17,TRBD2,CASSKGTSGREYNEQFF,TGCGCCAGCAGCAAGGGGACTAGCGGGAGGGAGTACAATGAGCAGTTCTTC
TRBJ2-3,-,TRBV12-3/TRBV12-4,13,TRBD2,CASSLVGSGGRYF,TGTGCCAGCAGTTTAGTGGGTAGCGGGGGAAGGTATTTT
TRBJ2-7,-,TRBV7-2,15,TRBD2,CASSFGGGGRYEQYF,TGTGCCAGCAGCTTCGGGGGCGGGGGGCGCTACGAGCAGTACTTC
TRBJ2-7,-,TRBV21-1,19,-,CASSKGGDWVRDRSYEQYF,TGTGCCAGCAGCAAAGGAGGGGATTGGGTGAGGGACAGATCCTACGAGCAGTACTTC
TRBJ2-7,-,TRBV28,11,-,CASSPWTEQYF,TGTGCCAGCAGTCCATGGACAGAGCAGTACTTC
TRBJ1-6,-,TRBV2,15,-,CASRSEAGVNSPLHF,TGTGCCAGCAGGAGTGAAGCGGGCGTTAATTCACCCCTCCACTTT
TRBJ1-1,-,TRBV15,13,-,CATSKIQDTEAFF,TGTGCCACCAGCAAAATACAGGACACTGAAGCTTTCTTT
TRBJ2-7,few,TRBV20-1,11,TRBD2,CSAGTIYEQYF,TGCAGTGCCGGGACTATTTACGAGCAGTACTTC
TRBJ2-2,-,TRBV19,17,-,CASSTQFAGGLTGELFF,TGTGCCAGTAGTACCCAATTTGCCGGGGGTCTCACCGGGGAGCTGTTTTTT
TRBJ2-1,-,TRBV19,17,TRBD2,CASSPRGLAGSYNEQFF,TGTGCCAGTAGTCCAAGGGGACTAGCGGGATCCTACAATGAGCAGTTCTTC
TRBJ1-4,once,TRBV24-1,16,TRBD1,CATSDGRTGGNEKLFF,TGTGCCACCAGTGATGGTAGGACAGGGGGTAATGAAAAACTGTTTTTT
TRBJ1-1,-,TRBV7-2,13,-,CASTQDPNTEAFF,TGTGCCAGCACCCAGGATCCGAACACTGAAGCTTTCTTT
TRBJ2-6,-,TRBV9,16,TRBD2,CASGTSVISGANVLTF,TGTGCCAGCGGGACTAGCGTTATCTCTGGGGCCAACGTCCTGACTTTC
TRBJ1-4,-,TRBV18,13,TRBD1,CASSPGQNEKLFF,TGTGCCAGCTCACCGGGACAGAATGAAAAACTGTTTTTT
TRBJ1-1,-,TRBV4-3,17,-,CASSQDRESGWNTEAFF,TGCGCCAGCAGCCAAGATCGCGAATCAGGGTGGAACACTGAAGCTTTCTTT
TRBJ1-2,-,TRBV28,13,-,CASSLTSGYGYTF,TGTGCCAGCAGTTTAACTTCGGGCTATGGCTACACCTTC
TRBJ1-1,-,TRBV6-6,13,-,CASTAGRSTEAFF,TGTGCCAGCACGGCGGGACGCTCGACTGAAGCTTTCTTT
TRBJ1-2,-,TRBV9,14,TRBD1,CASSFGQGNYGYTF,TGTGCCAGCAGCTTTGGACAGGGGAATTATGGCTACACCTTC
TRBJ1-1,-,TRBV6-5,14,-,CASSDSLKNTEAFF,TGTGCCAGCAGCGACAGTTTGAAGAACACTGAAGCTTTCTTT
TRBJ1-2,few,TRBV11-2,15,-,CASSLVGQGNYGYTF,TGTGCCAGCAGCTTAGTGGGGCAGGGTAACTATGGCTACACCTTC
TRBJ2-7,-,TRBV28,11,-,CASSNYYEQYF,TGTGCCAGCAGTAATTACTACGAGCAGTACTTC
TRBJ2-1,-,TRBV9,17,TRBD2,CASSPDRAGASYNEQFF,TGTGCCAGCAGCCCCGACCGAGCGGGAGCCTCCTACAATGAGCAGTTCTTC
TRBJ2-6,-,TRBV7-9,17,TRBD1,CASSPGQGAGGANVLTF,TGTGCCAGCAGCCCGGGACAGGGGGCCGGCGGGGCCAACGTCCTGACTTTC
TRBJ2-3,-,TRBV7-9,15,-,CASSLSGFGTDTQYF,TGTGCCAGCAGCCTGAGCGGTTTCGGCACAGATACGCAGTATTTT
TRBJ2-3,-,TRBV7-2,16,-,CASSTGRSWGTDTQYF,TGTGCCAGCAGCACAGGTCGCAGCTGGGGCACAGATACGCAGTATTTT
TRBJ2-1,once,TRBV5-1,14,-,CASNPAGLGDEQFF,TGCGCCAGCAACCCGGCGGGGCTGGGGGATGAGCAGTTCTTC
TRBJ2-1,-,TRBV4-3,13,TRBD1,CASGDRDYNEQFF,TGCGCCAGCGGGGACAGGGACTACAATGAGCAGTTCTTC
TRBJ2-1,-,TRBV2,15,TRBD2,CASSEGLAGIYEQFF,TGTGCCAGCAGTGAGGGGTTAGCGGGAATATATGAGCAGTTCTTC
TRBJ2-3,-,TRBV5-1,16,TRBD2,CASSPSGGAVSDTQYF,TGCGCCAGCAGCCCGTCGGGGGGGGCTGTGTCAGATACGCAGTATTTT
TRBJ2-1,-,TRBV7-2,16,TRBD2,CASSLGSSGRINEQFF,TGTGCCAGCAGCTTAGGATCTAGCGGGAGAATCAATGAGCAGTTCTTC
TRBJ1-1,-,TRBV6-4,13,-,CASSEQSSTEAFF,TGTGCCAGCAGTGAACAGAGTTCCACTGAAGCTTTCTTT
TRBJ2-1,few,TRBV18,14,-,CASSPSLGGNEQFF,TGTGCCAGCTCACCCTCCCTCGGGGGCAATGAGCAGTTCTTC
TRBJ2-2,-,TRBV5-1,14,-,CASRSQQNTGELFF,TGCGCCAGCAGGTCACAACAGAACACCGGGGAGCTGTTTTTT